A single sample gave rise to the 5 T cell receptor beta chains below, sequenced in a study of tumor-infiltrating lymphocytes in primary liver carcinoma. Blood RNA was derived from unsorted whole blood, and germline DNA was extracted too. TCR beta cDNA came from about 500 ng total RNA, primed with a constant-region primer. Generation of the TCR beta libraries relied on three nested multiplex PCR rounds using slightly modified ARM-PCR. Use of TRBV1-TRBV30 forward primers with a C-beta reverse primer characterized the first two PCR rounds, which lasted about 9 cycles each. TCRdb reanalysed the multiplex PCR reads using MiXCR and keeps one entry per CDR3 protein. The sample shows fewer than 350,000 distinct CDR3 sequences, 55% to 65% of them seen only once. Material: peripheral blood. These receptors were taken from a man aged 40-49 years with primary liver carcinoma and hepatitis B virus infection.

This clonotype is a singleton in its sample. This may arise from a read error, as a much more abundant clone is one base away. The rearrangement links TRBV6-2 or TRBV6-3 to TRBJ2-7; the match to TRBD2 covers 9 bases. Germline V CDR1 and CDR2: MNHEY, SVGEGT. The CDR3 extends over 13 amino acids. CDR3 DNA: TGTTCCAGCAGTTCTAGCGGGAACTACGAGCAGTACTTC. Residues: CSSSSSGNYEQYF.

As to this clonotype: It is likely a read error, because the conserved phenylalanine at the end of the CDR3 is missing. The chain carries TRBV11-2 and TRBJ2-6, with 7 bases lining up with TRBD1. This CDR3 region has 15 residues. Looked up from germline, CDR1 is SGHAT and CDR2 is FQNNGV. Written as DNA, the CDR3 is TGTGTCAGCAGCCCACAGGGGCATGAGGCCAACGTCCTGACTTTG. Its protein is CVSSPQGHEANVLTL.

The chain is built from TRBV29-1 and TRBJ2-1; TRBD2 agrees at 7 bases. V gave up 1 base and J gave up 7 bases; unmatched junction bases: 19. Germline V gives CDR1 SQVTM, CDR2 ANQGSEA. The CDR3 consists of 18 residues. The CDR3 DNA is TGCAGCGTTGAAGGGACTAGAGGGAGGGCCCACTTGGTGAATGAGCAGTTCTTC. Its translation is CSVEGTRGRAHLVNEQFF.

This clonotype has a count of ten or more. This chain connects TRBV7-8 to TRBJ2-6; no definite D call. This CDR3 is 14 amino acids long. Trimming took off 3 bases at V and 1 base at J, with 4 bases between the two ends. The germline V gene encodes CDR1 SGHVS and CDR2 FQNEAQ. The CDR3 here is CASSLGSGANVLTF. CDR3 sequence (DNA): TGTGCCAGCAGCTTGGGTTCTGGGGCCAACGTCCTGACTTTC.

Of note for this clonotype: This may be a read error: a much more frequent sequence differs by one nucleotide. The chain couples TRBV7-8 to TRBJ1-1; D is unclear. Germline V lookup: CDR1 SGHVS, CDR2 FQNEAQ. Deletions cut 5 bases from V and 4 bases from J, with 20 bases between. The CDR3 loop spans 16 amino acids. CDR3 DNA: TGTGCCAGCAGCCCGACCGTGGTGTCGGGGTTCACTGAAGCTTTCTTT. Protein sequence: CASSPTVVSGFTEAFF.